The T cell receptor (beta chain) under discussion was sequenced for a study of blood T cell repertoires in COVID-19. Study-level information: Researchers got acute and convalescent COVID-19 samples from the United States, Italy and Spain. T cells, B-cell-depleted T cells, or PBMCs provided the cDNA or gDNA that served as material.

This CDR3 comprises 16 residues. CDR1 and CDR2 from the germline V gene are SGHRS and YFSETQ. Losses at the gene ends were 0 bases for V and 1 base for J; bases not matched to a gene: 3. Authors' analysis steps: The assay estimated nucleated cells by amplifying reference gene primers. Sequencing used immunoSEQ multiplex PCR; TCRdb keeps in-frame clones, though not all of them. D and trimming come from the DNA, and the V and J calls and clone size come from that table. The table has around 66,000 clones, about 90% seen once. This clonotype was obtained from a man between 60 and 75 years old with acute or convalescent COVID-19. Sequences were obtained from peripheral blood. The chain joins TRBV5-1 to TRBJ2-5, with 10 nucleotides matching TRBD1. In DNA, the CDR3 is TGCGCCAGCAGCTTGGCCGGACAGGGGGGCCAAGAGACCCAGTACTTC. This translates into CASSLAGQGGQETQYF.